These 2 T cell receptor beta chains were sequenced from one sample in a study of CD4 T cells in relation to SARS-CoV-2 and coronaviruses. Before the COVID-19 pandemic, during about 2011-2019, CD4+ T cells were taken from unexposed donors. After roughly ten days of culture, CD4+ T cells were isolated. Sequencing used immunoSEQ multiplex PCR; TCRdb keeps in-frame clones, though not all of them. The sample includes fewer than 25,000 clones, 77% of them seen just once. Antigens of these TCRs are unknown. Sequences were obtained from CD4+ T cells from PBMCs, cultured in vitro. Every receptor here comes from a human donor in good health.

This sequence joins TRBV6-1 and TRBJ1-5; tentatively, D is TRBD1 (5 bases). V gave up 3 bases and J gave up 5 bases, with 11 bases separating them. The germline V gene has CDR1 MNHNS and CDR2 SASEGT. There are 14 residues in the CDR3. The CDR3 DNA reads as TGTGCCAGCAGTGAGTACGGAGGGGATCAGCCCCAGCATTTT. Amino acids: CASSEYGGDQPQHF.

V usage is TRBV9 and J usage is TRBJ2-3; D call uncertain. This CDR3 has 16 amino acids. The V gene's germline CDR1 is SGDLS and CDR2 YYNGEE. The ends were cut back, 0 bases at V and 3 bases at J, with 14 bases in the middle. The CDR3 protein is CASSVGASVGTDTQYF. The CDR3 bases are TGTGCCAGCAGCGTAGGGGCTAGTGTAGGGACAGATACGCAGTATTTT.